The 24 T cell receptor beta chains presented below share a single source sample, sequenced in a study of cytomegalovirus exposure and HLA in healthy donors. Both 60 Vbeta primers and 13 Jbeta primers went into the PCR. Assay used: immunoSEQ multiplex PCR; TCRdb lists only in-frame clones, some missing. This sample contains around 140,000 clones. Source material: PBMCs. The receptors originated from a woman aged 45-59 years in good health and CMV-seronegative.

V usage is TRBV7-2 and J usage is TRBJ1-4, with D tentatively TRBD1 (5 bases). V dropped 0 bases and J dropped 7 bases, with 12 bases sitting between them. In germline, CDR1 is SGHTA, CDR2 FQGNSA. The CDR3 consists of 15 residues. The chain's CDR3 is CASSLAGQEGEKLFF. As DNA, the CDR3 is TGTGCCAGCAGCTTAGCGGGGCAGGAAGGTGAAAAACTGTTTTTT.

The chain combines TRBV5-5 with TRBJ2-1, with D maybe TRBD1 (6 bases). Germline values: CDR1 SGHKS, CDR2 YYEKEE (reference sequence). This CDR3 has 15 residues. Trimming pared 4 bases from V and 3 bases from J, leaving 14 bases between. The CDR3 region has the DNA TGTGCCAGCAGCCCCCAGAGGGGGAGCTACAATGAGCAGTTCTTC. Translated: CASSPQRGSYNEQFF.

This chain links TRBV7-9 with TRBJ1-1; tentative D call: TRBD1 (5 bases). Trimming stripped 6 bases from V and 8 bases from J, with 16 bases between. Germline V gives CDR1 SEHNR, CDR2 FQNEAQ (reference sequence). CDR3 length: 13 residues. CDR3 amino acids: CASRFDSNQEAFF. The CDR3 bases are TGTGCCAGCAGATTCGACAGTAATCAAGAAGCTTTCTTT.

The chain carries TRBV7-6 and TRBJ2-3; 16 bases fit TRBD2. The CDR3 runs to 21 residues. V gave up 1 base and J gave up 7 bases; unmatched junction bases: 17. CDR1 is SGHVS and CDR2 is FNYEAQ in the germline V gene. CDR3: CASSLVPPGLAGGGSANTQYF. In nucleotides, the CDR3 is TGTGCCAGCAGCTTAGTTCCCCCGGGACTAGCGGGAGGGGGATCTGCAAATACGCAGTATTTT.

The chain combines TRBV6-5 with TRBJ2-2; D is unclear. CDR1 MNHEY and CDR2 SVGAGI come from the germline V gene. The CDR3 spans 12 residues. V lost 3 bases and J lost 6, with 5 bases in between. In DNA form, the CDR3 reads TGTGCCAGCAGTTATACAGCCGGGGAGCTGTTTTTT. This encodes CASSYTAGELFF.

The chain recombines TRBV28 with TRBJ2-7; D gene uncertain. This CDR3 has 13 amino acids. Trimming took off 3 bases at V and 2 bases at J, with 8 bases between the two ends. The V gene's germline CDR1 is MDHEN and CDR2 SYDVKM. CDR3 in DNA: TGTGCCAGCAGTTTGGGCAGCCCCTACGAGCAGTACTTC. This translates into CASSLGSPYEQYF.

The chain joins TRBV19 to TRBJ2-5; D possibly corresponds to TRBD1 (6 bases). There are 13 residues in the CDR3. The germline V and J ends were trimmed by 4 bases and 4 bases, with 10 bases remaining between them. CDR1 is LNHDA, CDR2 SQIVND, per germline (reference sequence). Here the CDR3 reads CASSRQALETQYF. The CDR3 DNA reads as TGTGCCAGTAGTAGACAGGCCCTAGAGACCCAGTACTTC.

The chain couples TRBV6-1 to TRBJ2-1, with 9 nucleotides matching TRBD2. Germline V gene lookup returns CDR1 MNHNS and CDR2 SASEGT. V trimming: 2 bases; J trimming: 4 bases; junction bases outside the gene matches: 3. CDR3 length: 15 residues. The DNA of the CDR3 is TGTGCCAGCAGTGAATTGCGGGGGGGTTACAATGAGCAGTTCTTC. Encoded protein: CASSELRGGYNEQFF.

CDR3 amino acids: CASSPGRVDEKLFF. CDR3 nucleotide sequence: TGTGCCAGCTCACCGGGGAGGGTTGACGAAAAACTGTTTTTT. The rearrangement joins TRBV18 to TRBJ1-4; D gene unclear. This CDR3 contains 14 residues. Between the trimmed V and J ends, which lost 3 bases and 8 bases, there was a span of 13 bases. CDR1 KGHSH and CDR2 LQKENI come from the germline V gene.

A remark on this clone: Relative to the germline gene, one junction end is altered; a read error may explain this. This chain uses TRBV7-7 with TRBJ2-5, with a tentative D call TRBD2 (6 bases). The J call is in doubt because the DNA end fits TRBJ2-7 better. This CDR3 has 13 residues. Germline V lookup: CDR1 SSHAT, CDR2 FNYEAQ (reference sequence). The CDR3 loop reads CASSLGDFYEQYF. The CDR3 bases are TGTGCTAGCAGCTTAGGGGACTTCTACGAGCAGTACTTC.

Here the CDR3 DNA reads TGTGCCAGCAGTACAACAGGTCTTGATTCACCCCTCCACTTT. Protein product: CASSTTGLDSPLHF. The rearrangement links TRBV6-6 to TRBJ1-6; tentative D call: TRBD1 (5 bases). Germline V gives CDR1 MNHNY, CDR2 SVGAGI (reference sequence). V was shortened by 5 bases and J by 8 bases, with 13 bases between the two germline ends. The CDR3 loop spans 14 amino acids.

The chain is built from TRBV23-1 and TRBJ1-2, with D perhaps matching TRBD1 (6 bases). TRBV23-1 is noted as an ORF with a role that remains uncertain. Trimming removed 0 bases from V and 3 bases from J, with 17 bases in between. This CDR3 has 17 amino acids. The CDR3 nucleotides are TGCGCCAGCAGTCAATCGCACAGGGTCGGGAGGGACTATGGCTACACCTTC. This encodes CASSQSHRVGRDYGYTF.

The chain carries TRBV7-9 and TRBJ2-5; 9 bases are a match to TRBD1. The CDR3 totals 13 residues. V lost 7 bases and J lost 5; bases outside the gene matches: 5. CDR1 is SEHNR and CDR2 is FQNEAQ in the germline V gene (reference sequence). The CDR3: CASTRQGGETQYF. CDR3 DNA sequence: TGTGCCAGCACCCGACAGGGGGGGGAGACCCAGTACTTC.

The chain is built from TRBV29-1 and TRBJ2-1; 8 bases fit TRBD2. Germline V gives CDR1 SQVTM, CDR2 ANQGSEA. The trim removed 6 bases at V and 8 bases at J, leaving 9 bases unmatched. CDR3 length: 13 residues. CDR3 in DNA: TGCAGCGTCAGAGCGGGAGTCGGGGATGAGCAGTTCTTC. Residues: CSVRAGVGDEQFF.

The genes are TRBV28 and TRBJ2-2; D perhaps matches TRBD1 (5 bases). V lost 3 bases and J lost 0, with 11 bases in between. Germline V lookup: CDR1 MDHEN, CDR2 SYDVKM. The length of the CDR3 is 16 residues. The CDR3 DNA reads TGTGCCAGCAGTTTCCCCTGGACACCGAACACCGGGGAGCTGTTTTTT. Translation: CASSFPWTPNTGELFF.

The chain couples TRBV4-3 to TRBJ2-7; maybe TRBD2 (6 bases). The CDR3 has 15 residues. Per germline, CDR1 LGHNA and CDR2 YSLEER. Trimming left V 4 bases short and J 2 bases short, with 15 bases between. The CDR3 spells CASSPTLSGAYEQYF. The DNA of the CDR3 is TGCGCCAGCAGCCCCACGCTTAGCGGCGCCTACGAGCAGTACTTC.

This rearrangement joins TRBV4-2 to TRBJ1-4; D is uncertain. Deletions cut 0 bases from V and 7 bases from J, with 6 bases between. Germline CDR1 reads LGHNA; CDR2 reads YNFKEQ. This CDR3 comprises 13 residues. Here the CDR3 DNA reads TGTGCCAGCAGCCAAGATCTGAGTGAAAAACTGTTTTTT. This codes for CASSQDLSEKLFF.

CDR3 nucleotides: TGTGCCTGGCCCGGCAGGGGGGAGAGTGGCTACACCTTC. Translating gives CAWPGRGESGYTF. The chain uses TRBV30 and TRBJ1-2; TRBD1 matches 7 bases. Germline values: CDR1 GTSNPN, CDR2 SVGIG (reference sequence). The CDR3 spans 13 residues. Trimming took 5 bases from V and 7 from J; bases not matched to a gene: 10.

The chain combines TRBV5-6 with TRBJ2-3; TRBD2 matches at 7 bases. The CDR3 covers 17 residues. J lost 0 bases, V lost 7 bases, and 14 bases had no gene match. Germline CDR1 is SGHDT and CDR2 is YYEEEE. The CDR3 sequence: CASGSTLAVPSTDTQYF. CDR3 DNA: TGTGCCAGCGGATCAACGCTAGCGGTTCCTAGCACAGATACGCAGTATTTT.

In regard to this clone: Other DNA sequences of this sample code for an identical CDR3. The chain has TRBV5-1 and TRBJ1-2; tentative D call: TRBD1 (6 bases). Germline values: CDR1 SGHRS, CDR2 YFSETQ. V was cut by 4 bases and J by 3 bases, with 16 bases left in between. CDR3 length: 15 residues. CDR3 loop: CASSPGGGADYGYTF. CDR3 sequence (DNA): TGCGCCAGCAGCCCCGGAGGGGGGGCTGACTATGGCTACACCTTC.

V usage is TRBV7-2 and J usage is TRBJ1-1, with a tentative D call TRBD1 (6 bases). Germline CDR1 reads SGHTA; CDR2 reads FQGNSA. The CDR3 has 16 residues. Trimming took off 2 bases at V and 1 base at J, with 14 bases between the two ends. The CDR3 region is CASSLYGGAENTEAFF. The CDR3 nucleotides read TGTGCCAGCAGCTTATATGGGGGGGCAGAGAACACTGAAGCTTTCTTT. The full variable domain, its missing parts supplied by reference TRBV7-2 and TRBJ1-1, is GAGVSQSPSNKVTEKGKDVELRCDPISGHTALYWYRQSLGQGLEFLIYFQGNSAPDKSGLPSDRFSAERTGGSVSTLTIQRTQQEDSAVYLCASSLYGGAENTEAFFGQGTRLTVV.

This chain joins TRBV18 and TRBJ1-3; D is uncertain. The V gene's germline CDR1 is KGHSH and CDR2 LQKENI. V dropped 3 bases and J dropped 0 bases, with 12 bases sitting between them. The CDR3 has 16 amino acids. The CDR3 loop is CASSPWTVDSGNTIYF. Here the CDR3 DNA reads TGTGCCAGCTCACCGTGGACTGTAGACTCTGGAAACACCATATATTTT.

V is TRBV7-2 and J is TRBJ2-1, with 8 bases aligning to TRBD2. CDR1 is SGHTA, CDR2 FQGNSA, per germline. This CDR3 comprises 21 residues. V gave up 0 bases and J gave up 0 bases; unmatched junction bases: 16. CDR3 sequence: CASSLAGSLSAGGSSYNEQFF. CDR3 coding DNA: TGTGCCAGCAGCTTAGCGGGTTCCTTGTCCGCGGGGGGTAGCTCCTACAATGAGCAGTTCTTC. Full variable domain (missing parts from reference TRBV7-2 and TRBJ2-1): GAGVSQSPSNKVTEKGKDVELRCDPISGHTALYWYRQSLGQGLEFLIYFQGNSAPDKSGLPSDRFSAERTGGSVSTLTIQRTQQEDSAVYLCASSLAGSLSAGGSSYNEQFFGPGTRLTVL.

The chain recombines TRBV11-3 with TRBJ2-2; 7 bases agree with TRBD1. CDR1 SGHNT and CDR2 YENEEA come from the germline V gene. The CDR3 covers 17 residues. Trimming cost V 0 bases and J 0 bases; bases outside gene matches: 4. In DNA form, the CDR3 reads TGTGCCAGCAGCTTAGAGGTGGGACAGACGAACACCGGGGAGCTGTTTTTT. Protein: CASSLEVGQTNTGELFF.